This T cell receptor (beta chain) was retrieved from a study of T cells in Graves' hyperthyroidism and ophthalmopathy. Turning to the study itself: Initial diagnosis, before any treatment, was when peripheral blood was collected.

TCR beta CDR3 region amplification was performed from RNA transcripts. The HTBI primer set served for first-round RT-PCR of the TCR CDR3. A single record per CDR3 protein comes from TCRdb applying MiXCR to the multiplex PCR reads. In the table there are some 570,000 distinct CDR3 sequences, 17% of which are singletons. Whole-study results and caveats: Ophthalmopathy and stable hyperthyroidism were told apart by a 13 V-J model.

To note about this clonotype: As yet, its antigen is unknown.

The sample comprised blood. The sequence was collected from a woman under 30 with Graves' ophthalmopathy.

CDR3 loop: CASSGRESPYNEQFF. The CDR3 bases are TGTGCCAGCAGCGGTCGAGAGTCCCCCTACAATGAGCAGTTCTTC. The gene calls are TRBV13 and TRBJ2-1; no definite D call. Germline V lookup: CDR1 PRHDT, CDR2 FYEKMQ (reference sequence). The CDR3 totals 15 residues. Trimming left V 5 bases short and J 2 bases short, with 13 bases between.